Presented here are 15 T cell receptor beta chains from one specimen sequenced in a study of blood T cell repertoires in COVID-19. Profiled with immunoSEQ multiplex PCR; TCRdb holds only in-frame clones, not every one. The sample contains under 250,000 clones, nearly 90% of which appear only once. Specimen: peripheral blood. The receptors were sampled from a man between 50 and 59 years old with COVID-19, enrolled during active disease.

The chain combines TRBV19 with TRBJ1-1; no reliable D call. The CDR3 contains 11 residues. Germline lookup yields CDR1 LNHDA and CDR2 SQIVND (reference sequence). With 6 bases removed from V and 4 bases from J, the gap between germline ends came to 6 bases. The CDR3 protein is CASRRATEAFF. In DNA, the CDR3 is TGTGCCAGTAGGCGGGCCACTGAAGCTTTCTTT.

There are a few counts of this clone. The rearrangement links TRBV12-3 or TRBV12-4 to TRBJ1-2; D ambiguous. The length of the CDR3 is 12 residues. V lost 8 bases, J lost 7 bases, and 14 bases lay in between. CDR3 DNA: TGTGCCAGCCGTCCCGCGCCGGGTGGCTACACCTTC. This translates into CASRPAPGGYTF.

V gene TRBV5-1 combines with J gene TRBJ2-2; unclear D gene. This CDR3 region has 16 residues. Germline CDR1 is SGHRS and CDR2 is YFSETQ. Trimming took 2 bases from V and 0 from J, leaving 11 bases between them. The CDR3 DNA reads as TGCGCCAGCAGCTTTGCAGGCGATTCGAACACCGGGGAGCTGTTTTTT. This sequence encodes CASSFAGDSNTGELFF.

The rearrangement links TRBV19 to TRBJ1-5, with D perhaps matching TRBD1 (6 bases). V was cut by 6 bases and J by 2 bases, with 20 bases left in between. CDR1 is LNHDA, CDR2 SQIVND, per germline (reference sequence). The CDR3 spans 17 residues. For the CDR3, the DNA is TGTGCCAGTAGAGATCAACAGGGAATGAGGGGCAATCAGCCCCAGCATTTT. Translated, it gives CASRDQQGMRGNQPQHF.

CDR3 residues: CASSSAYEQYF. The CDR3 DNA follows: TGTGCCAGCAGCTCGGCCTACGAGCAGTACTTC. The chain joins TRBV7-2 to TRBJ2-7, with D uncertain. Germline-derived CDR1 and CDR2 are SGHTA and FQGNSA. Trimming took 4 bases from V and 2 from J, leaving 3 bases between them. The CDR3 runs 11 residues.

The rearrangement joins TRBV7-3 to TRBJ2-7; TRBD1 matches 7 bases. Germline V gene sequence: CDR1 SGHTA, CDR2 FQGTGA. Unmatched junction bases numbered 5, after V lost 4 bases and J lost 5 bases. The CDR3 has 13 residues. CDR3 in amino acids: CASSSHTGDEQYF. In DNA, the CDR3 is TGTGCCAGCAGCTCCCATACAGGGGACGAGCAGTACTTC.

This clone was recorded once. This chain connects TRBV7-9 to TRBJ2-1; weak D call: TRBD2 (5 bases). The V and J ends lost 0 bases and 6 bases respectively, with 12 bases between them. The CDR3 extends over 15 amino acids. CDR1 is SEHNR and CDR2 is FQNEAQ in the germline V gene (reference sequence). As DNA, the CDR3 is TGTGCCAGCAGCTTAGCAACCGGACTGGGCAATGAGCAGTTCTTC. This sequence encodes CASSLATGLGNEQFF.

This clone was seen once. Other nucleotide sequences from this sample produce the same CDR3. V usage is TRBV18 and J usage is TRBJ2-2; 7 bases match TRBD1. The V gene end was trimmed by 2 bases and the J gene end by 1 base; junction bases not matched to a gene: 1. The germline CDR1 and CDR2 sequences are KGHSH and LQKENI. CDR3 length equals 15 residues. The CDR3 here is CASSPRTGNTGELFF. CDR3 DNA sequence: TGTGCCAGCTCACCAAGGACAGGGAACACCGGGGAGCTGTTTTTT.

This chain joins TRBV6-5 and TRBJ2-1, with TRBD2 matching 10 bases. Germline loops: CDR1 MNHEY, CDR2 SVGAGI. The CDR3 loop spans 14 amino acids. J gave up 4 bases and V 7 bases, and 4 bases lay outside the gene matches. CDR3 DNA: TGTGCCAGCACTCTACTAGCGGGGTACAATGAGCAGTTCTTC. It specifies CASTLLAGYNEQFF.

This clone came up a few times. The gene calls are TRBV4-3 and TRBJ2-5; 9 bases fit TRBD2. Germline CDR1 is LGHNA and CDR2 is YSLEER. CDR3 length equals 15 residues. The J segment lost 2 bases and the V segment lost 1 base, leaving 2 bases of the junction unmatched. The CDR3 nucleotides are TGCGCCAGCAGCCAAGTAGCGGGGGAGCAAGAGACCCAGTACTTC. Amino acids: CASSQVAGEQETQYF.

The chain uses TRBV2 and TRBJ2-3; 12 positions agree with TRBD2. Unmatched junction bases numbered 10, after V lost 2 bases and J lost 4 bases. In germline, CDR1 is SNHLY, CDR2 FYNNEI. The CDR3 consists of 18 residues. As DNA, the CDR3 is TGTGCCAGCAGTGAATCCTCTAGCGGGAGGGCCTTAGCAGATACGCAGTATTTT. Protein sequence: CASSESSSGRALADTQYF.

The chain combines TRBV4-2 with TRBJ2-5; 7 bases are shared with TRBD1. Germline V gives CDR1 LGHNA, CDR2 YNFKEQ. V shed 2 bases, J shed 3 bases, and the junction held 0 bases outside the gene matches. The length of the CDR3 is 13 residues. The CDR3 DNA reads as TGTGCCAGCAGCCAAACAGGGGAAGAGACCCAGTACTTC. Translating gives CASSQTGEETQYF.

This chain connects TRBV20-1 to TRBJ2-1; 10 nucleotides align to TRBD2. V dropped 3 bases and J dropped 4; count of bases not matched to a gene: 6. Per the germline V gene, CDR1 is DFQATT and CDR2 is SNEGSKA (reference sequence). This CDR3 contains 15 residues. For the CDR3, the DNA is TGCAGTGCTAGTCCCCTAGCGGGAGATTACAATGAGCAGTTCTTC. This codes for CSASPLAGDYNEQFF.

The rearrangement links TRBV18 to TRBJ2-5; 9 nucleotides align to TRBD1. Unmatched junction bases numbered 7, after V lost 0 bases and J lost 5 bases. The CDR3 spans 16 residues. In germline, CDR1 is KGHSH, CDR2 LQKENI. CDR3 amino acids: CASSPPTGQGPETQYF. DNA for the CDR3: TGTGCCAGCTCACCACCAACGGGACAGGGTCCGGAGACCCAGTACTTC.

This clone was seen just once. The chain is built from TRBV28 and TRBJ2-7, with 7 bases lining up with TRBD1. Germline CDR1 reads MDHEN; CDR2 reads SYDVKM. There are 12 residues in the CDR3. V was clipped by 6 bases and J by 2 bases; unmatched bases: 1. The CDR3 DNA follows: TGTGCCAGCAGAGACAGGGCCTACGAGCAGTACTTC. Translated, it gives CASRDRAYEQYF. The entire variable domain, with the rest obtained from reference TRBV28 and TRBJ2-7, is as follows: DVKVTQSSRYLVKRTGEKVFLECVQDMDHENMFWYRQDPGLGLRLIYFSYDVKMKEKGDIPEGYSVSREKKERFSLILESASTNQTSMYLCASRDRAYEQYFGPGTRLTVT.